This TCR beta chain was found in a study of sequential checkpoint blockade in melanoma. Study summary: First-line arms were nivolumab then ipilimumab, or the reverse, randomized 1:1. Matched biopsies came pretreatment and at week 13 for twenty-two patients. Both treatment sequences were followed by maintenance nivolumab.

Assay used: immunoSEQ multiplex PCR; TCRdb lists only in-frame clones, some missing. The sample carries some 3,000 clones, 21% recorded once. Documented treatment: randomized to nivolumab then ipilimumab (arm A) or the reverse (arm B). DNA-damaging chemotherapy had not been given to any patient beforehand. This clone was recorded at least ten times. The TCR originated in a human patient with melanoma. Some clones in this sample may be carry-over from other donors' samples. Sequencing was performed on tumor tissue (inferred from file names), taken from a patient given nivolumab and ipilimumab in sequence.

This CDR3 is CASSFEQGNNSPLHF. For the CDR3, the DNA is TGTGCCAGCAGCTTCGAACAGGGGAATAATTCACCCCTCCACTTT. J is TRBJ1-6 and V is TRBV11-3; 7 positions match TRBD1. Germline trimming cut 3 bases from V and 5 bases from J; bases unmatched to any gene: 4. The CDR3 sequence is 15 residues long. The V gene's germline CDR1 is SGHNT and CDR2 YENEEA.